What follows are 29 T cell receptor beta chains derived from one specimen sequenced in a study of T cell repertoires in ileal Crohn's disease. Time point meaning: inflamed ileum from the surgical specimen. The protocol was immunoSEQ multiplex PCR, while the TCRdb copy is restricted to in-frame clones and leaves out a portion. Of about 18,000 clones listed, 76% are singletons. The sequenced material came from ileal tissue. The receptors derive from an adult with Crohn's disease.

V and J are TRBV6-4 and TRBJ1-1, with 8 bases lining up with TRBD1. The CDR3 loop spans 14 amino acids. The V segment lost 2 bases and the J segment 1 base; nucleotides outside the gene matches: 0. Germline V gene sequence: CDR1 MRHNA, CDR2 SNTAGT. The CDR3 DNA is TGTGCCAGCAGTGACGGGACAGGGAACACTGAAGCTTTCTTT. Amino acids: CASSDGTGNTEAFF.

This clone was detected only a few times. DNA for the CDR3: TGTGCTAGTGGTCCGGCAGGGGCCTCCACTGAAGCTTTCTTT. This gives the protein CASGPAGASTEAFF. The chain employs TRBV12-5 and TRBJ1-1; D perhaps matches TRBD1 (6 bases). The CDR3 has 14 amino acids. With 5 bases removed from V and 4 bases from J, the gap between germline ends came to 14 bases. The V gene's germline CDR1 is LGHNT and CDR2 FRNRAP.

The chain combines TRBV19 with TRBJ1-5, with 7 bases lining up with TRBD1. V lost 7 bases to trimming and J lost 0 bases; unmatched junction nucleotides: 6. Germline V lookup: CDR1 LNHDA, CDR2 SQIVND (reference sequence). The CDR3 runs 15 residues. This CDR3 reads CASTGTDHSNQPQHF. The CDR3 coding sequence is TGTGCCAGTACCGGGACAGATCATAGCAATCAGCCCCAGCATTTT.

The rearrangement links TRBV6-1 to TRBJ1-2; D remains unclear. Between the trimmed V and J ends, which lost 7 bases and 8 bases, there was a span of 14 bases. The V gene's germline CDR1 is MNHNS and CDR2 SASEGT. The CDR3 sequence is 12 residues long. CDR3 region: CASITNWEGYTF. The CDR3, as DNA: TGTGCCAGCATCACAAACTGGGAGGGCTACACCTTC.

The rearrangement links TRBV11-2 to TRBJ2-5; D may be TRBD2 (6 bases). Germline CDR1 reads SGHAT; CDR2 reads FQNNGV. Between the trimmed V and J ends, which lost 3 bases and 4 bases, there was a span of 15 bases. The CDR3 extends over 15 amino acids. The CDR3 is CASSFAHGGTETQYF. CDR3 nucleotides: TGTGCCAGCAGCTTCGCCCACGGGGGTACAGAGACCCAGTACTTC.

The chain has TRBV9 and TRBJ2-1, with D perhaps TRBD2 (5 bases). Germline values: CDR1 SGDLS, CDR2 YYNGEE. V lost 4 bases and J lost 8, with 16 bases in between. CDR3 size: 14 residues. In DNA, the CDR3 is TGTGCCAGCAGCATGGTGGGGAGTGAGGATGAGCAGTTCTTC. Amino acids: CASSMVGSEDEQFF.

V gene TRBV7-2 combines with J gene TRBJ2-5; D possibly corresponds to TRBD2 (5 bases). Trimming left V 4 bases short and J 2 bases short, with 11 bases between. The CDR3 has 14 amino acids. The germline V gene encodes CDR1 SGHTA and CDR2 FQGNSA. CDR3 DNA sequence: TGTGCCAGCAGCTCACCTCGGGGTCAAGAGACCCAGTACTTC. This gives the protein CASSSPRGQETQYF.

The V call is TRBV19, the J call TRBJ1-1; D is undetermined. V lost 3 bases to trimming and J lost 0 bases, with 8 bases between them. The CDR3 loop spans 14 amino acids. Germline V CDR1 and CDR2: LNHDA, SQIVND (reference sequence). CDR3 DNA: TGTGCCAGTAGTATTGACTTAATGAACACTGAAGCTTTCTTT. This encodes CASSIDLMNTEAFF.

This clone has only one observation. The V gene is TRBV2, the J gene TRBJ2-4; 7 positions match TRBD2. Germline trimming cut 2 bases from V and 0 bases from J; bases unmatched to any gene: 4. The CDR3 runs 16 residues. CDR1 and CDR2 from the germline V gene are SNHLY and FYNNEI. The chain's CDR3 is CASSELGRGAKNIQYF. The DNA of the CDR3 is TGTGCCAGCAGTGAACTGGGGAGGGGAGCCAAAAACATTCAGTACTTC.

This clone has a single count. This chain links TRBV5-1 with TRBJ2-5, with D perhaps TRBD1 (6 bases). Germline CDR1 reads SGHRS; CDR2 reads YFSETQ. This CDR3 has 17 amino acids. V lost 0 bases, J lost 4 bases, and 19 bases lay in between. CDR3 protein: CASSLEQGAGAGETQYF. DNA of the CDR3: TGCGCCAGCAGCTTGGAACAGGGCGCCGGGGCGGGAGAGACCCAGTACTTC.

The V call is TRBV15, the J call TRBJ1-6, with D perhaps matching TRBD1 (6 bases). CDR1 is LNHNV and CDR2 is YYDKDF in the germline V gene (reference sequence). The V end lost 5 bases, the J end lost 6 bases, and 11 bases lay between the germline ends. The CDR3 runs to 14 residues. This CDR3 is CATSPRTANSPLHF. The CDR3 bases are TGTGCCACCAGCCCTCGGACAGCTAATTCACCCCTCCACTTT.

The J gene is TRBJ2-6, the V gene TRBV19, with D tentatively TRBD2 (5 bases). Germline V CDR1 and CDR2: LNHDA, SQIVND (reference sequence). The V gene lost 1 base and the J gene lost 2 bases, with 9 bases spanning the gap. This CDR3 spans 16 amino acids. Written as DNA, the CDR3 is TGTGCCAGTAGTATAGCTCGGGGTCCTGGGGCCAACGTCCTGACTTTC. It translates to CASSIARGPGANVLTF.

The chain has TRBV6-1 and TRBJ2-2, with 9 bases fitting TRBD2. CDR1 MNHNS and CDR2 SASEGT come from the germline V gene. The CDR3 runs to 14 residues. V shed 7 bases, J shed 6 bases, and the junction held 6 bases outside the gene matches. CDR3 sequence (DNA): TGTGCCAGCACCCTAGCGGGGAGGGCCGGGGAGCTGTTTTTT. This gives the protein CASTLAGRAGELFF.

V gene TRBV28 combines with J gene TRBJ1-3; possibly TRBD1 for D (6 bases). This CDR3 comprises 18 residues. Trimming removed 6 bases from V and 7 bases from J, with 28 bases in between. CDR1 is MDHEN and CDR2 is SYDVKM in the germline V gene. This chain's CDR3 is CASRPRSGIQGRRNTIYF. CDR3 sequence (DNA): TGTGCCAGCAGGCCCCGATCGGGGATACAGGGCCGGCGGAACACCATATATTTT.

The rearrangement joins TRBV2 to TRBJ2-7, with D perhaps TRBD1 (5 bases). The germline V gene encodes CDR1 SNHLY and CDR2 FYNNEI. Trimming took 5 bases from V and 6 from J, leaving 14 bases between them. The CDR3 has 13 residues. The CDR3 nucleotides read TGTGCCAGCAGTCCGGACACTGTGACCGAGCAGTACTTC. Translation gives CASSPDTVTEQYF.

The rearrangement joins TRBV27 to TRBJ2-7; weak D call: TRBD1 (6 bases). Germline lookup yields CDR1 MNHEY and CDR2 SMNVEV (reference sequence). The CDR3 consists of 14 residues. Trimming stripped 3 bases from V and 3 bases from J, with 12 bases between. CDR3 coding DNA: TGTGCCAGCAGTTTTCAGCAGGGGAACTACGAGCAGTACTTC. Its protein product is CASSFQQGNYEQYF.

The chain recombines TRBV2 with TRBJ1-1; D uncertain. Germline V gene lookup returns CDR1 SNHLY and CDR2 FYNNEI. The CDR3 runs 13 residues. V was pared by 8 bases and J by 2 bases, with 12 bases between. The CDR3 region is CASHTTANTEAFF. The CDR3 DNA is TGTGCCAGCCATACTACAGCTAACACTGAAGCTTTCTTT.

The rearrangement joins TRBV6-1 to TRBJ1-2; perhaps TRBD1 as D (5 bases). CDR1 is MNHNS and CDR2 is SASEGT in the germline V gene. V shed 8 bases and J shed 0 bases, with 13 bases lying between them. The CDR3 contains 14 residues. This CDR3 is CASEDTASNYGYTF. The CDR3 nucleotides read TGTGCCAGCGAGGACACAGCTTCTAACTATGGCTACACCTTC.

This chain joins TRBV7-3 and TRBJ2-1; D possibly matches TRBD1 or TRBD2 (5 bases each). CDR3 length: 15 residues. Trimming removed 4 bases at V and 6 bases at J, with 16 bases between. Germline assignment: CDR1 SGHTA and CDR2 FQGTGA. CDR3: CASSSSGTNLNEQFF. The CDR3 DNA reads TGTGCCAGCAGCTCGTCCGGGACCAACCTCAATGAGCAGTTCTTC.

This rearrangement joins TRBV29-1 to TRBJ1-1; 7 nucleotides line up with TRBD1. The germline V gene has CDR1 SQVTM and CDR2 ANQGSEA. With V trimmed by 5 bases and J by 5 bases, 11 bases remained unmatched. There are 14 residues in the CDR3. CDR3 sequence: CSVQGGLEGTEAFF. The CDR3 nucleotides are TGCAGCGTTCAGGGGGGGCTTGAAGGGACTGAAGCTTTCTTT.

The chain combines TRBV19 with TRBJ2-7; the D gene could be TRBD1 or TRBD2 (6 bases each). Trimming took off 1 base at V and 3 bases at J, with 10 bases between the two ends. The CDR3 runs 14 residues. Germline CDR1 and CDR2: LNHDA and SQIVND (reference sequence). The CDR3 sequence is CASSIGGGGYEQYF. In DNA, the CDR3 is TGTGCCAGTAGTATAGGCGGAGGGGGCTACGAGCAGTACTTC.

The chain combines TRBV2 with TRBJ2-3; D not certain. The germline CDR1 and CDR2 sequences are SNHLY and FYNNEI. The V end lost 3 bases, the J end lost 5 bases, and 3 bases lay between the germline ends. CDR3 length equals 11 residues. CDR3 protein: CASSEVDTQYF. Here the CDR3 DNA reads TGTGCCAGCAGTGAGGTAGATACGCAGTATTTT.

This clone is a singleton in its sample. The J gene is TRBJ2-3, the V gene TRBV14, with D hard to call. V lost 0 bases and J 12 bases, leaving 7 bases between the germline ends. This CDR3 is 11 amino acids long. Per the germline V gene, CDR1 is SGHDN and CDR2 is FVKESK. The CDR3 here is CASSQDRAQYF. Here the CDR3 DNA reads TGTGCCAGCAGCCAAGACCGTGCTCAGTATTTT.

This rearrangement joins TRBV6-1 to TRBJ1-5, with TRBD1 matching over 7 bases. The CDR3 totals 16 residues. Germline CDR1 and CDR2: MNHNS and SASEGT. V lost 2 bases, J lost 0 bases, and 4 bases stayed unmatched. The DNA for the CDR3 is TGTGCCAGCAGTGAAAAAGGGGGCCTTAGCAATCAGCCCCAGCATTTT. Translating it yields CASSEKGGLSNQPQHF.

The chain couples TRBV6-6 to TRBJ2-3; D unclear. Germline V lookup: CDR1 MNHNY, CDR2 SVGAGI (reference sequence). The CDR3 totals 12 residues. V was cut by 8 bases and J by 2 bases, with 8 bases left in between. Written as DNA, the CDR3 is TGTGCCAGCCGTGTGGACACAGATACGCAGTATTTT. Its translation is CASRVDTDTQYF.

The chain joins TRBV18 to TRBJ2-1; unclear D gene. V lost 0 bases and J lost 3, with 9 bases in between. Germline V CDR1 and CDR2: KGHSH, LQKENI. The CDR3 has 15 residues. The CDR3 spells CASSPPSICYNEQFF. The DNA of the CDR3 is TGTGCCAGCTCACCACCGTCTATCTGCTACAATGAGCAGTTCTTC.

The chain has TRBV5-4 and TRBJ2-1, with 8 positions matching TRBD2. Germline assignment: CDR1 SGHNT and CDR2 YYREEE (reference sequence). V was clipped by 0 bases and J by 3 bases; unmatched bases: 2. CDR3 length: 15 residues. The CDR3 DNA reads TGTGCCAGCAGCTTGGCCGGGGGGGGCTACAATGAGCAGTTCTTC. This codes for CASSLAGGGYNEQFF.

This chain connects TRBV4-2 to TRBJ1-1; 11 nucleotides agree with TRBD1. Germline assignment: CDR1 LGHNA and CDR2 YNFKEQ. This CDR3 is built from 15 residues. J lost 4 bases, V lost 3 bases, and 4 bases had no gene match. CDR3 sequence reads: CASSHGTGGITEAFF. The CDR3, as DNA: TGTGCCAGCAGCCACGGGACAGGGGGAATCACTGAAGCTTTCTTT.

The CDR3 DNA follows: TGTGCCAGCAGTCATGAGGGACTGGCGGGCTACACCTTC. Translated, it gives CASSHEGLAGYTF. The V gene is TRBV6-5, the J gene TRBJ1-2; a possible D gene is TRBD1 (5 bases). The CDR3 has 13 residues. V was clipped by 5 bases and J by 8 bases, with 15 bases between them. In germline, CDR1 is MNHEY, CDR2 SVGAGI.